These 25 T cell receptor beta chains were sequenced from one sample in a study of beta chain features in type 1 diabetes. Every bit of the isolated RNA underwent reverse transcription, so sequencing read expressed TCRB transcripts. This table comes from immunoSEQ multiplex PCR, and its TCRdb copy is limited to in-frame clones, with some not included. The sample consists of under 250,000 clones, roughly an eighth of them appearing once. The sequenced material came from naive CD4+ T cells from blood. These receptors came from a woman between 40 and 55 years old in good health.

This clone was seen a few times. The J gene is TRBJ2-7, the V gene TRBV19; 7 nucleotides agree with TRBD1. Germline-derived CDR1 and CDR2 are LNHDA and SQIVND (reference sequence). After removal of 6 bases from V and 5 bases from J, the junction contained 13 bases not matched to a gene. The CDR3 loop spans 15 amino acids. The CDR3: CASSNPGQLRHEQYF. The CDR3 nucleotides are TGTGCCAGTAGCAACCCGGGACAGCTCCGCCACGAGCAGTACTTC.

The chain uses TRBV7-2 and TRBJ2-5; 8 bases map to TRBD2. This CDR3 comprises 12 residues. CDR1 and CDR2 (germline): SGHTA, FQGNSA. V was pared by 1 base and J by 14 bases, with 6 bases of the junction left unmatched. The CDR3 is CASSLVAGTSYF. The CDR3 coding sequence is TGTGCCAGCAGCTTAGTGGCCGGGACTAGTTACTTC.

V usage is TRBV6-5 and J usage is TRBJ1-2, with D uncertain. Germline V CDR1 and CDR2: MNHEY, SVGAGI. The CDR3 covers 12 residues. V gave up 2 bases and J gave up 8 bases, with 9 bases separating them. CDR3: CASSYPGMGYTF. The CDR3 DNA sequence: TGTGCCAGCAGTTACCCAGGAATGGGCTACACCTTC.

The sample holds a few counts of this clone. This chain uses TRBV18 with TRBJ2-5; TRBD2 agrees at 7 bases. From germline, CDR1 is KGHSH and CDR2 LQKENI. Losses at the gene ends were 0 bases for V and 4 bases for J; bases not matched to a gene: 5. The CDR3 spans 15 residues. The CDR3 reads CASSPPTGGSETQYF. Written as DNA, the CDR3 is TGTGCCAGCTCACCACCTACCGGGGGGTCAGAGACCCAGTACTTC.

This clone has more than one count but fewer than ten. The CDR3 nucleotides read TGTGCCAGCAGCTCTGGTAGTAACCGGTACAATGAGCAGTTCTTC. This codes for CASSSGSNRYNEQFF. V is TRBV7-9 and J is TRBJ2-1; D remains unclear. The CDR3 extends over 15 amino acids. With 4 bases removed from V and 4 bases from J, the gap between germline ends came to 14 bases. Germline CDR1 reads SEHNR; CDR2 reads FQNEAQ (reference sequence).

In this sample, this clone turned up a few times. This chain joins TRBV4-1 and TRBJ2-2; D unresolved. Germline V gene data show CDR1 as MGHRA and CDR2 as YSYEKL. V lost 0 bases, J lost 6 bases, and 14 bases lay in between. The length of the CDR3 is 16 residues. CDR3 region: CASSQEVAPSPGELFF. In DNA form, the CDR3 reads TGCGCCAGCAGCCAAGAGGTAGCACCCTCCCCCGGGGAGCTGTTTTTT.

This clone was found a few times. J is TRBJ1-3 and V is TRBV18; D ambiguous. Germline V gene sequence: CDR1 KGHSH, CDR2 LQKENI. Trimming cost V 0 bases and J 0 bases, with 6 bases left between them. This CDR3 contains 15 residues. The CDR3 DNA reads as TGTGCCAGCTCACCACCGGGAGGCTCTGGAAACACCATATATTTT. Translated, it gives CASSPPGGSGNTIYF. Combining the CDR3 with reference TRBV18 and TRBJ1-3 gives the whole variable domain NAGVMQNPRHLVRRRGQEARLRCSPMKGHSHVYWYRQLPEEGLKFMVYLQKENIIDESGMPKERFSAEFPKEGPSILRIQQVVRGDSAAYFCASSPPGGSGNTIYFGEGSWLTVV.

This clone was seen a few times. V and J are TRBV7-2 and TRBJ1-2; 10 positions agree with TRBD1. Germline-derived CDR1 and CDR2 are SGHTA and FQGNSA. Losses at the gene ends were 3 bases for V and 8 bases for J; bases not matched to a gene: 9. There are 15 residues in the CDR3. DNA for the CDR3: TGTGCCAGCAGCTTTATATGGGACAGGGGCGACGGCTACACCTTC. Encoded protein: CASSFIWDRGDGYTF.

The chain carries TRBV19 and TRBJ1-2; no clear D. V shed 10 bases and J shed 1 base, with 19 bases lying between them. Germline CDR1 is LNHDA and CDR2 is SQIVND (reference sequence). This CDR3 region has 15 residues. DNA of the CDR3: TGTGCCACCCTAGGAACCAAGAACATTAACTATGGCTACACCTTC. Translated, it gives CATLGTKNINYGYTF.

This clone was detected only a few times. V gene TRBV6-5 combines with J gene TRBJ2-7; D is perhaps TRBD1 (5 bases). V dropped 5 bases and J dropped 3 bases, with 8 bases sitting between them. The length of the CDR3 is 12 residues. Germline loops: CDR1 MNHEY, CDR2 SVGAGI. CDR3 protein: CASSRTGYEQYF. The DNA of the CDR3 is TGTGCCAGCAGTCGCACAGGCTACGAGCAGTACTTC.

The chain employs TRBV11-2 and TRBJ2-3, with TRBD1 identical over 9 bases. The trim removed 5 bases at V and 2 bases at J, leaving 14 bases unmatched. The CDR3 totals 18 residues. Germline CDR1 SGHAT, CDR2 FQNNGV. CDR3 in DNA: TGTGCCAGCAGCCGTGAGCCGTCCCGGGACAGGGACACAGATACGCAGTATTTT. Amino acids: CASSREPSRDRDTDTQYF.

The genes are TRBV5-4 and TRBJ2-7; TRBD1 aligns across 8 bases. The CDR3 runs 14 residues. V shed 4 bases, J shed 2 bases, and the junction held 5 bases outside the gene matches. The germline CDR1 and CDR2 sequences are SGHNT and YYREEE (reference sequence). The CDR3 sequence: CASSPTRGPYEQYF. The CDR3, as DNA: TGTGCCAGCAGCCCAACCAGGGGGCCCTACGAGCAGTACTTC. Based on the CDR3 plus reference TRBV5-4 and TRBJ2-7, the full variable domain is ETGVTQSPTHLIKTRGQQVTLRCSSQSGHNTVSWYQQALGQGPQFIFQYYREEENGRGNFPPRFSGLQFPNYSSELNVNALELDDSALYLCASSPTRGPYEQYFGPGTRLTVT.

This clone has just a few counts. The chain links TRBV7-6 to TRBJ1-1; no clear D. The ends were cut back, 1 base at V and 2 bases at J, with 8 bases in the middle. This CDR3 spans 14 amino acids. Germline values: CDR1 SGHVS, CDR2 FNYEAQ. CDR3 DNA sequence: TGTGCCAGCAGCTTAGGTTGGGCAAACACTGAAGCTTTCTTT. Translation gives CASSLGWANTEAFF.

A few counts support this clone. This rearrangement joins TRBV6-5 to TRBJ1-1, with D possibly matching TRBD1 (6 bases). The length of the CDR3 is 13 residues. The germline V and J ends were trimmed by 7 bases and 4 bases, with 13 bases remaining between them. Germline V gene data show CDR1 as MNHEY and CDR2 as SVGAGI. The CDR3 loop reads CASNLPGVTEAFF. CDR3 DNA: TGTGCCAGCAACCTACCAGGGGTCACTGAAGCTTTCTTT.

This clone appeared a few times. The CDR3 sequence: CASLPGVTPNEQYF. CDR3 nucleotide sequence: TGTGCCAGCCTTCCGGGGGTTACGCCTAACGAGCAGTACTTC. V is TRBV6-1 and J is TRBJ2-7; D is possibly TRBD2 (6 bases). The CDR3 totals 14 residues. Germline V gene sequence: CDR1 MNHNS, CDR2 SASEGT. Deletions cut 8 bases from V and 5 bases from J, with 19 bases between.

The V gene is TRBV4-3, the J gene TRBJ2-3, with 8 bases lining up with TRBD1. This CDR3 spans 16 amino acids. CDR1 LGHNA and CDR2 YSLEER come from the germline V gene. The J segment lost 4 bases and the V segment lost 5 bases, leaving 11 bases of the junction unmatched. CDR3 sequence reads: CASSSATGGSPDTQYF. In nucleotides, the CDR3 is TGCGCCAGCAGCTCCGCCACAGGGGGTTCTCCAGATACGCAGTATTTT.

The rearrangement uses TRBV25-1 and TRBJ1-1, with D uncertain. The CDR3 is made up of 12 amino acids. V lost 4 bases and J 1 base, leaving 4 bases between the germline ends. Germline lookup yields CDR1 MGHDK and CDR2 SYGVNS. Written as DNA, the CDR3 is TGTGCCAGCAGTGTCCAGAACACTGAAGCTTTCTTT. It codes for CASSVQNTEAFF.

This clone was detected a few times. This sequence joins TRBV4-3 and TRBJ2-2, with D possibly TRBD2 on 6 matching bases. V lost 2 bases and J lost 5, with 15 bases in between. This CDR3 contains 16 residues. CDR1 is LGHNA, CDR2 YSLEER, per germline. The CDR3 nucleotides read TGCGCCAGCAGCCAAAAACCGGGGGAATATACCGGGGAGCTGTTTTTT. It translates to CASSQKPGEYTGELFF.

This clone occurred a few times. The V call is TRBV6-1, the J call TRBJ2-3, with D maybe TRBD2 (6 bases). The V end was cut by 6 bases, the J end by 4 bases, with 26 bases between. CDR1 and CDR2 from the germline V gene are MNHNS and SASEGT. The CDR3 is made up of 18 amino acids. CDR3 DNA sequence: TGTGCCAGCAGCGAAAAGGTCGGTAGAGGGTGGGAGGCAGATACGCAGTATTTT. Encoded protein: CASSEKVGRGWEADTQYF.

This clone was seen more than once but under ten times. CDR3 in amino acids: CASSLGTGSQQPQHF. The CDR3 DNA follows: TGCGCCAGCAGCTTGGGGACAGGGTCTCAACAGCCCCAGCATTTT. The gene calls are TRBV5-1 and TRBJ1-5; 8 bases agree with TRBD1. Per the germline V gene, CDR1 is SGHRS and CDR2 is YFSETQ. The CDR3 extends over 15 amino acids. V lost 0 bases and J lost 7; bases outside the gene matches: 6.

This clone occurred once. The rearrangement joins TRBV5-4 to TRBJ1-6; D perhaps matches TRBD1 (5 bases). The ends were cut back, 4 bases at V and 2 bases at J, with 13 bases in the middle. The CDR3 consists of 16 residues. CDR1 and CDR2 (germline): SGHNT, YYREEE (reference sequence). The CDR3 DNA follows: TGTGCCAGCAGCCGACCGGGGGGGGCCTATAATTCACCCCTCCACTTT. Amino acid sequence: CASSRPGGAYNSPLHF.

This clone was counted between two and nine times. The rearrangement links TRBV16 to TRBJ1-3; D uncertain. With 4 bases removed from V and 0 bases from J, the gap between germline ends came to 22 bases. Germline CDR1 is KGHSY and CDR2 is FQNENV. CDR3 length equals 19 residues. The CDR3 DNA follows: TGTGCCAGCAGCCCAAATACGCCAGACTTGATTCTCTCTGGAAACACCATATATTTT. The encoded protein is CASSPNTPDLILSGNTIYF.

This clone was seen only a few times. This chain uses TRBV23-1 with TRBJ2-7; D is perhaps TRBD1 (5 bases). TRBV23-1 is an ORF, with its function uncertain. This CDR3 has 15 amino acids. Trimming left V 3 bases short and J 4 bases short, with 16 bases between. CDR3 amino acids: CASSHARGCIYEQYF. CDR3 bases: TGCGCCAGCAGTCACGCAAGGGGCTGTATTTACGAGCAGTACTTC.

The chain uses TRBV27 and TRBJ1-2; D gene unclear. CDR3 size: 11 residues. Germline CDR1 is MNHEY and CDR2 is SMNVEV (reference sequence). V gave up 6 bases and J gave up 7 bases, with 9 bases separating them. CDR3 sequence reads: CASRETGGYTF. The CDR3 bases are TGTGCCAGCAGGGAAACGGGTGGCTACACCTTC.

The sample holds a few counts of this clone. This chain uses TRBV14 with TRBJ2-5; 8 nucleotides align to TRBD2. Germline trimming cut 0 bases from V and 4 bases from J; bases unmatched to any gene: 4. The CDR3 runs 15 residues. Germline V gene sequence: CDR1 SGHDN, CDR2 FVKESK. The DNA for the CDR3 is TGTGCCAGCAGCCAAGATTACGGGGGGGTAGAGACCCAGTACTTC. It specifies CASSQDYGGVETQYF.